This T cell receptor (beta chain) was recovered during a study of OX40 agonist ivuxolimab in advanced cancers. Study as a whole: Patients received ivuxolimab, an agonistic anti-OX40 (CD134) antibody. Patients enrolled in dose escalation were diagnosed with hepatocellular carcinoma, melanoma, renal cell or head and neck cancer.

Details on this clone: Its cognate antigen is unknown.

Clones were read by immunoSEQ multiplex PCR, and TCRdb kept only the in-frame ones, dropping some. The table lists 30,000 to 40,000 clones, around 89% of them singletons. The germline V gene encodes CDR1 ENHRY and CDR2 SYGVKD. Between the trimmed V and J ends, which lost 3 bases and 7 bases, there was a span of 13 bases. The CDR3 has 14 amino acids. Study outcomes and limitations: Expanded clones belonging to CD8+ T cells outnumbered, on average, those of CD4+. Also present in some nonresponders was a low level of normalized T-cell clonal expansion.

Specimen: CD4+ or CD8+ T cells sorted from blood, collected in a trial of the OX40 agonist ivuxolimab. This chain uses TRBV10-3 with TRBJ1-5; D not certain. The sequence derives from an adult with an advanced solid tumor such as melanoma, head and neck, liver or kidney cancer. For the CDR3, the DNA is TGTGCCATCAGTGAAGCCGGGAGTGGCCAGCCCCAGCATTTT. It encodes CAISEAGSGQPQHF.